The rows below give T cell receptor beta chains drawn from one sample of a study of Graves' ophthalmopathy and Graves' hyperthyroidism. MiXCR was run by TCRdb on the multiplex PCR reads, yielding one entry per CDR3 protein. The data show hundreds of thousands of distinct CDR3 sequences, roughly 20% seen once. Sequenced sample: peripheral blood. The receptor source for this set is a woman aged 18-29 years with stable Graves' hyperthyroidism. Some clones in this sample may be carry-over from other donors' samples. CDR3s include the opening cysteine and the closing phenylalanine or tryptophan. The D gene is left open where the match is weak. Size values are once, few and many counts, or a class for expanded clones, and some rows have none.

J gene	clone size	D gene	V gene	CDR3 DNA	CDR3 protein
TRBJ1-1	few	TRBD1	TRBV30	TGTGCCTGGAGTTACAGGGGGCGGGAAGCTTTCTTT	CAWSYRGREAFF
TRBJ1-1	NA	NA	TRBV6-1	TGTGCCAGCAGTCCAAACCCAGGGGACGGGGGTGAAGCTTTCTTT	CASSPNPGDGGEAFF
TRBJ1-1	NA	TRBD1	TRBV2	TGTGCCAGCAGTGATAGACAGGGGGCTGAAGCTTTCTTT	CASSDRQGAEAFF
TRBJ2-7	NA	NA	TRBV6-2/TRBV6-3	TGTGCCAGCAGTTACTCGATAGAGGGGGACATCTACGAGCAGTACTTC	CASSYSIEGDIYEQYF
TRBJ1-1	many	NA	TRBV19	TGTGCCAGCAGTACGACAGTGAACACTGAAGCTTTCTTT	CASSTTVNTEAFF
TRBJ1-2	many	TRBD1	TRBV6-2/TRBV6-3	TGTGCCAGCAGATCCTCCGACAGGGTGCACAACTATGGCTACACCTTC	CASRSSDRVHNYGYTF
TRBJ2-7	NA	NA	TRBV7-8	TGTGCCGGCAGCTTAGCGGGACAGGTGTACTGGGAGCAGTACTTC	CAGSLAGQVYWEQYF
TRBJ2-2	few	TRBD1	TRBV12-3/TRBV12-4	TGTGCCAGCAGTTTTAGACAGGGAAGCGCCGGGGAGCTGTTTTTT	CASSFRQGSAGELFF
TRBJ2-7	many	TRBD1	TRBV20-1	TGCAGTGCCCCTCGGGGACAGGGGCACTACGAGCAGTACTTC	CSAPRGQGHYEQYF
TRBJ1-1	few	TRBD1	TRBV2	TGTGCCAGCAGGCTAGGGACAGCCATCACTGAAGCTTTCTTT	CASRLGTAITEAFF
TRBJ1-2	many	NA	TRBV6-2/TRBV6-3	TGTGCCAGCACCCCCTACGACGGAAACTATGGCTACACCTTC	CASTPYDGNYGYTF
TRBJ2-7	NA	NA	TRBV11-2	TGTGCCAGCAGCTTGGAAGGGTTGAGACTTACCTACGAGCAGTACTTC	CASSLEGLRLTYEQYF
TRBJ1-1	many	NA	TRBV28	TGTGCCAGCAGTTTTCGATCAGGGTCGGGGGATACTGAAGCTTTCTTT	CASSFRSGSGDTEAFF
TRBJ1-5	NA	NA	TRBV7-9	TGTGCCAGCAGCTCCGTTTATAGCAATCAGCCCCAGCATTTT	CASSSVYSNQPQHF
TRBJ1-1	many	TRBD1	TRBV4-1	TGCGCCAGCAGCCACAGGACAAGGACAGGCATCAACACTGAAGCTTTCTTT	CASSHRTRTGINTEAFF
TRBJ1-1	many	TRBD1	TRBV29-1	TGCAGCGTCGCCTCAACAGGGGGTAGGGACACTGAAGCTTTCTTT	CSVASTGGRDTEAFF
TRBJ1-5	many	NA	TRBV19	TGTGCCAGTACGGCGCGCGAGAGCAATCAGCCCCAGCATTTT	CASTARESNQPQHF
TRBJ2-7	many	TRBD1	TRBV6-1	TGTGCCAGCAGTGAATCGGGGACAGGGGGCTACGAGCAGTACTTC	CASSESGTGGYEQYF
TRBJ1-2	many	NA	TRBV10-3	TGTGCCATCACCCCGGGGACAAACTATGGCTACACCTTC	CAITPGTNYGYTF
TRBJ2-2	many	TRBD2	TRBV7-2	TGTGCCAGCAGCCTGGGGCTAGCGGGAGGGCGTCTTTTGGGGGAGCTGTTTTTT	CASSLGLAGGRLLGELFF
TRBJ2-5	many	NA	TRBV12-3/TRBV12-4	TGTGCCAGCAGTTTGGCAGGGATAAAGACCCAGTACTTC	CASSLAGIKTQYF
TRBJ2-5	many	NA	TRBV6-2/TRBV6-3	TGTGCCAGCAGTTACGGGCAGGGGGAGGTCGGAGAGACCCAGTACTTC	CASSYGQGEVGETQYF
TRBJ1-2	NA	NA	TRBV14	TGTGCCAGCAGCCCGACAGCAACGGGTGGCTACACCTTC	CASSPTATGGYTF
TRBJ2-5	NA	NA	TRBV7-9	TGTGCCAGCAGCTTAACTGTACAGAAAGAGACCCAGTACTTC	CASSLTVQKETQYF
TRBJ2-7	many	TRBD1	TRBV7-3	TGTGCCAGCAGCCGGGACAGGGAGGGCAAGCAGTACTTC	CASSRDREGKQYF
TRBJ2-2	NA	TRBD1	TRBV12-3/TRBV12-4	TGTGCCAGCAGTCCAGGGACAGGGGCGAACGGGGAGCTGTTTTTT	CASSPGTGANGELFF
TRBJ1-2	many	NA	TRBV29-1	TGCAGCGGGGCCCGGCACAGTCCTTCCTTGGGGAACTATGGCTACACCTTC	CSGARHSPSLGNYGYTF
TRBJ2-7	many	NA	TRBV12-3/TRBV12-4	TGTGCCAGCAGTTCCGGCCCTATAGGATACGAGCAGTACTTC	CASSSGPIGYEQYF
TRBJ1-2	many	NA	TRBV6-2/TRBV6-3	TGTGCCAGCAGGAAGGGGCCAGTCGCCTATGGCTACACCTTC	CASRKGPVAYGYTF
TRBJ2-7	many	TRBD2	TRBV6-1	TGTGCCAGCACAACGACTAGCGGGGCTAGTAACGAGCAGTACTTC	CASTTTSGASNEQYF
TRBJ2-7	many	NA	TRBV5-1	TGCGCCAGCAGCTTGGGCGGACGGCCATCCTACGAGCAGTACTTC	CASSLGGRPSYEQYF
TRBJ1-5	many	TRBD1	TRBV6-5	TGTGCCAGCAGACGCCGGGACAGACCATATAGCAATCAGCCCCAGCATTTT	CASRRRDRPYSNQPQHF
TRBJ1-2	few	NA	TRBV12-3/TRBV12-4	TGTGCCAGCACCGTTAGGGGGGCGCAGAGCTATGGCTACACCTTC	CASTVRGAQSYGYTF
TRBJ2-2	many	NA	TRBV24-1	TGTGCCACCAGTGAGGAAGGGGAGGGGGGTCCCAGCACCGGGGAGCTGTTTTTT	CATSEEGEGGPSTGELFF
TRBJ1-2	many	TRBD1	TRBV27	TGTGCCAGCAGTCCGTGGGACAGGGGAAATGGAGGCTACACCTTC	CASSPWDRGNGGYTF
TRBJ2-5	many	TRBD1	TRBV12-3/TRBV12-4	TGTGCCAGCAGACCAAGAACAGGGGGCCCAGAGACCCAGTACTTC	CASRPRTGGPETQYF
TRBJ1-1	NA	NA	TRBV20-1	TGCAGTGCTACCGCCCGGCTTTTTGTGAGCACTGAAGCTTTCTTT	CSATARLFVSTEAFF
TRBJ2-2	many	NA	TRBV20-1	TGCAGTGCTAGGACGGGTGGGGCCGGGGAGCTGTTTTTT	CSARTGGAGELFF
TRBJ1-5	many	NA	TRBV6-1	TGTGCCAGCATGCCCGGGGTACTAAGCAATCAGCCCCAGCATTTT	CASMPGVLSNQPQHF
TRBJ2-7	once	NA	TRBV14	TGTGCCAGCAGCCAACCTCCACAGGGCTCCTACGAGCTGTACTTC	CASSQPPQGSYELYF
TRBJ1-5	NA	NA	TRBV6-1	TGTGCCAGCAGTGAACCCGGGTCAAATCAGCCCCAGCATTTT	CASSEPGSNQPQHF
TRBJ1-1	many	NA	TRBV6-2/TRBV6-3	TGTGCCAGCAGTTATGGCACGTGGACGGCCCACATTGAAGCTTTCTTT	CASSYGTWTAHIEAFF
TRBJ2-7	many	TRBD2	TRBV20-1	TGCAGTGCTAGTATGGGACTAGTTGTTAACGAGCAGTACTTC	CSASMGLVVNEQYF
TRBJ2-7	many	NA	TRBV7-2	TGTGCCAGCAGCTCCCTCCCGGGACGAAACTACGAGCAGTACTTC	CASSSLPGRNYEQYF
TRBJ1-6	NA	NA	TRBV18	TGTGCCAGCTCACCCGACAGCCCCTATAATTCACCCCTCCACTTT	CASSPDSPYNSPLHF
TRBJ1-2	many	TRBD1	TRBV7-9	TGTGCCAGCAGCTTACCAGGGGGGAATGGCTACACCTTC	CASSLPGGNGYTF
TRBJ2-7	few	NA	TRBV7-2	TGTGCCAGCAGCTTAGATCAATACTCCTACGAGCAGTACTTC	CASSLDQYSYEQYF
TRBJ2-2	NA	NA	TRBV15	TGTGCCACCAGCAGACCTACCGGGGGGCGCACCGGGGAGCTGTTTTTT	CATSRPTGGRTGELFF
TRBJ2-3	NA	TRBD2	TRBV27	TGTGCCAGCAGTTTAGGCGGGAGGCCCACAGATACGCAGTATTTT	CASSLGGRPTDTQYF
TRBJ2-5	many	NA	TRBV15	TGTGCCACCAGCAGAGATCTCGTGGAGACCCAGTACTTC	CATSRDLVETQYF
TRBJ2-7	many	NA	TRBV27	TGTGCCAGCAGTTTACAGCTGATGGAGGAGCAGTACTTC	CASSLQLMEEQYF
TRBJ1-1	many	NA	TRBV30	TGTGCCTGGAGTGTTTGGATCGCGCGTGAAGCTTTCTTT	CAWSVWIAREAFF
TRBJ2-2	few	TRBD2	TRBV4-1	TGCGCCAGCAGCCAAGGAAGGATAGCGGGGGGGCGAGGCACCGGGGAGCTGTTTTTT	CASSQGRIAGGRGTGELFF
TRBJ2-7	NA	TRBD2	TRBV27	TGTGCCAGCACTATCTTGGGAGGGAACGAGCAGTACTTC	CASTILGGNEQYF